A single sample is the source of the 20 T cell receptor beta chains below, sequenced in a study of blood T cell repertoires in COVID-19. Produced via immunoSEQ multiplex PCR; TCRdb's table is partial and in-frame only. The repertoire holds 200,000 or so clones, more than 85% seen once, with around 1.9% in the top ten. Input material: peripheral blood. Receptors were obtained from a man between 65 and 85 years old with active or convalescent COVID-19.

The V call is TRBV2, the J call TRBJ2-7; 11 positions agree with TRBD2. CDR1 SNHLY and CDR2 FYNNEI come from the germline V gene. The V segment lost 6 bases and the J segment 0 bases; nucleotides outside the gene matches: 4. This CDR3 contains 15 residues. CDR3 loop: CASRRTSGPSYEQYF. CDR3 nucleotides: TGTGCCAGCAGACGGACTAGCGGGCCCTCCTACGAGCAGTACTTC. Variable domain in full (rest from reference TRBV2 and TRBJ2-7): EPEVTQTPSHQVTQMGQEVILRCVPISNHLYFYWYRQILGQKVEFLVSFYNNEISEKSEIFDDQFSVERPDGSNFTLKIRSTKLEDSAMYFCASRRTSGPSYEQYFGPGTRLTVT.

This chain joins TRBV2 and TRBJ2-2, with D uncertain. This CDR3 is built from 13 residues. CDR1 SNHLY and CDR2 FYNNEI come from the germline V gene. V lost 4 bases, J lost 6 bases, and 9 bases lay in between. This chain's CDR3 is CASSVRPSGELFF. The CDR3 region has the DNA TGTGCCAGCAGTGTTCGTCCTTCCGGGGAGCTGTTTTTT.

The DNA for the CDR3 is TGTGCCAGCAGGCGGCAGGGACAGGCTTCGCGGGGGGAAAAACTGTTTTTT. Amino acid sequence: CASRRQGQASRGEKLFF. The chain employs TRBV6-9 and TRBJ1-4; 8 nucleotides agree with TRBD1. The germline V gene has CDR1 MNHGY and CDR2 SVAAGI. The trim removed 6 bases at V and 8 bases at J, leaving 17 bases unmatched. CDR3 length: 17 residues.

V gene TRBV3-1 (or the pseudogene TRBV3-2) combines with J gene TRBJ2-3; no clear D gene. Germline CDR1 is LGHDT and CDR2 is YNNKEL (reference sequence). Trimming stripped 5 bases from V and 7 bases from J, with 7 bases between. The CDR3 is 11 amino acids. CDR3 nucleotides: TGTGCCAGCAGCAGCCCTAATACGCAGTATTTT. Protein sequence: CASSSPNTQYF.

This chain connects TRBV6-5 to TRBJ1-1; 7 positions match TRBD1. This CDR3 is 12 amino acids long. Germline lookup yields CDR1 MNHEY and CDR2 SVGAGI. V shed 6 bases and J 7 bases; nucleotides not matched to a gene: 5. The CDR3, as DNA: TGTGCCAGCAGCCAAGGGGGCCGTGAAGCTTTCTTT. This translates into CASSQGGREAFF.

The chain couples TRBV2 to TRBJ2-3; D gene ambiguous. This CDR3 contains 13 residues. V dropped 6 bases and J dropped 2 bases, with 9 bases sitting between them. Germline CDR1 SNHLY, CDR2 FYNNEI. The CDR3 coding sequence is TGTGCCAGCAGCCACGACTTCACAGATACGCAGTATTTT. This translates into CASSHDFTDTQYF.

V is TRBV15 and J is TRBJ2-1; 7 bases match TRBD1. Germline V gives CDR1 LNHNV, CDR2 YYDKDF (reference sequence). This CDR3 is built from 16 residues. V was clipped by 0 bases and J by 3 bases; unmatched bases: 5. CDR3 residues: CATSRDGAGGYNEQFF. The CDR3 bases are TGTGCCACCAGCAGAGATGGCGCAGGGGGCTACAATGAGCAGTTCTTC.

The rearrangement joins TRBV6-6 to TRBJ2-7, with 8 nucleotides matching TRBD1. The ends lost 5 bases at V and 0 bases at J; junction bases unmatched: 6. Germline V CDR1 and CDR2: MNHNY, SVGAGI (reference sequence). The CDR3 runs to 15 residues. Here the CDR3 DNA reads TGTGCCAGCAGTCCAAGGACAGGGCTCTCCTACGAGCAGTACTTC. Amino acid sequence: CASSPRTGLSYEQYF.

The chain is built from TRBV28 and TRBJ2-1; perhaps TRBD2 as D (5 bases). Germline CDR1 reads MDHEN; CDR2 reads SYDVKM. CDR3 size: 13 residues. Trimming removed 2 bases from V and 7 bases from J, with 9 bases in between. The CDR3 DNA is TGTGCCAGCAGTTTACTGAGGGAAAATGAGCAGTTCTTC. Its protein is CASSLLRENEQFF.

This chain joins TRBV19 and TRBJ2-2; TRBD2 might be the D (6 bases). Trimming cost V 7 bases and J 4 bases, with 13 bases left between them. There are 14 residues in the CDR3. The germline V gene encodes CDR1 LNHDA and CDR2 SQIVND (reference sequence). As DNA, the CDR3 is TGTGCCAGTAAGGCGGGGTGGGGCACCGGGGAGCTGTTTTTT. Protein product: CASKAGWGTGELFF.

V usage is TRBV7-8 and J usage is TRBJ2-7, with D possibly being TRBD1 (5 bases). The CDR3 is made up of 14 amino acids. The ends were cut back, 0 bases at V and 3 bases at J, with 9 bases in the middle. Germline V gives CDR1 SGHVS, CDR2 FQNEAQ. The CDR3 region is CASSLALQDYEQYF. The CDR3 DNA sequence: TGTGCCAGCAGCTTAGCGCTACAGGACTACGAGCAGTACTTC.

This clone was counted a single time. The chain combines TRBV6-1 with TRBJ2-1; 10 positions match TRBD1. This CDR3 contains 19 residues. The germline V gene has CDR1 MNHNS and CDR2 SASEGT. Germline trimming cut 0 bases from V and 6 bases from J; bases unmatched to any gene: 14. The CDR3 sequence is CASSEAGQGSPFPGNEQFF. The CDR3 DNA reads TGTGCCAGCAGTGAAGCGGGACAGGGGAGTCCATTTCCTGGCAATGAGCAGTTCTTC.

The CDR3 region has the DNA TGTGCCAGCAGCCGGGAGCCAACAGATACGCAGTATTTT. Encoded protein: CASSREPTDTQYF. The chain combines TRBV9 with TRBJ2-3; D possibly corresponds to TRBD2 (6 bases). Trimming took off 4 bases at V and 3 bases at J, with 9 bases between the two ends. The CDR3 runs 13 residues. Germline V gene sequence: CDR1 SGDLS, CDR2 YYNGEE.

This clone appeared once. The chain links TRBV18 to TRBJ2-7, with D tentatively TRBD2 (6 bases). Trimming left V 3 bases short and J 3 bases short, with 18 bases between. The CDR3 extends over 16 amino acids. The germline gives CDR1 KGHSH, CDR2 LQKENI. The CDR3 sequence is CASSPGLRGKVYEQYF. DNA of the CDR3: TGTGCCAGCTCACCTGGACTGCGCGGGAAGGTCTACGAGCAGTACTTC.

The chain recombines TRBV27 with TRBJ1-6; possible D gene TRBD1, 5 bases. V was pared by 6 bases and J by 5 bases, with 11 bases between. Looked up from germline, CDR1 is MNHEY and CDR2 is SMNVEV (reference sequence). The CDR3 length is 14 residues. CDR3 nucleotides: TGTGCCAGCAGAATCCAGACAGATAATTCACCCCTCCACTTT. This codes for CASRIQTDNSPLHF.

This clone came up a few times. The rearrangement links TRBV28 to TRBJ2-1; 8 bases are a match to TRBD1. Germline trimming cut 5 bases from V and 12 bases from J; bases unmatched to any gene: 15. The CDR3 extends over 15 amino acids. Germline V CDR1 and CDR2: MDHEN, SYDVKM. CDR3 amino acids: CASSPSTPGTGRQFF. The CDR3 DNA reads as TGTGCCAGCAGTCCCAGTACGCCCGGGACAGGTCGGCAGTTCTTC.

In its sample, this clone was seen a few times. CDR3 in amino acids: CASSLASGRLGSGNTIYF. The CDR3 DNA sequence: TGTGCCAGCAGCCTCGCCTCGGGACGACTAGGCTCTGGAAACACCATATATTTT. The chain joins TRBV7-9 to TRBJ1-3, with D maybe TRBD1 (5 bases). The CDR3 has 18 amino acids. From germline, CDR1 is SEHNR and CDR2 FQNEAQ (reference sequence). V dropped 5 bases and J dropped 0 bases, with 20 bases sitting between them.

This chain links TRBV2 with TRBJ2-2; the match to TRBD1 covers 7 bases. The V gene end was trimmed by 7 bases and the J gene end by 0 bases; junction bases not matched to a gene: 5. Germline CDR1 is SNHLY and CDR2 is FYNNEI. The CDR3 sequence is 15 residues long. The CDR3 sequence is CASNVGTANTGELFF. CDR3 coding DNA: TGTGCCAGCAATGTCGGGACAGCGAACACCGGGGAGCTGTTTTTT. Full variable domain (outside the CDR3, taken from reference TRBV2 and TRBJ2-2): EPEVTQTPSHQVTQMGQEVILRCVPISNHLYFYWYRQILGQKVEFLVSFYNNEISEKSEIFDDQFSVERPDGSNFTLKIRSTKLEDSAMYFCASNVGTANTGELFFGEGSRLTVL.

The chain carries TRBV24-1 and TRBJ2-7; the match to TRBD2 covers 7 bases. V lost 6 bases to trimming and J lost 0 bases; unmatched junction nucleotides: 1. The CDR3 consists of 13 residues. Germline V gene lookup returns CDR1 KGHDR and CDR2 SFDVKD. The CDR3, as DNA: TGTGCCACCAGTATAGCGGGCTCCTACGAGCAGTACTTC. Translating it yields CATSIAGSYEQYF.

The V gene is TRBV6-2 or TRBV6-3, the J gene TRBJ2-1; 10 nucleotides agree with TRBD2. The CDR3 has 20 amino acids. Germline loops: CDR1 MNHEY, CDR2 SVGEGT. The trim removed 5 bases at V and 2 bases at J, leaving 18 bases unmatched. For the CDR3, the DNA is TGTGCCAGCAGTCCCCTATTAGCGGGGGGCAAAACCAAACCCTACAATGAGCAGTTCTTC. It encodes CASSPLLAGGKTKPYNEQFF.